The source of this T cell receptor (beta chain) is a study of blood T cell repertoires in COVID-19. Study as a whole: COVID-19 samples collected from the United States, Italy and Spain covered acute and convalescent phases. T cells, B-cell-depleted T cells, or PBMCs provided the cDNA or gDNA that served as material.

Original processing notes: How many nucleated cells were present was estimated from reference gene primer amplification. The table came from immunoSEQ multiplex PCR; TCRdb's copy has only in-frame clones and leaves some out. V and J calls and clone size are those listed in that table; D and trimming were worked out from the DNA. This table holds about 100,000 clones, roughly 85% found once. The CDR3 loop spans 15 amino acids. Germline V CDR1 and CDR2: MDHEN, SYDVKM. V shed 1 base and J 4 bases; nucleotides not matched to a gene: 3. The clonotype comes from a woman between 65 and 79 years old with active or convalescent COVID-19. The sample was peripheral blood. The chain links TRBV28 to TRBJ2-5; 10 bases match TRBD2. CDR3 nucleotides: TGTGCCAGCAGTTTATTGCTAGCGGGAGCAGAGACCCAGTACTTC. It is translated as CASSLLLAGAETQYF.